This T cell receptor beta chain was captured in a study of blood T cells in healthy people across ages. Whenever a sample was processed, at least 6 million PBMCs were isolated. PCR was performed a second time for 7 to 11 cycles using a sample-barcoded 5' primer and a J-beta primer mix. MiXCR, applied by TCRdb to the 5' RACE reads, yields one record per CDR3 protein. The repertoire has more than 1,400,000 distinct CDR3 sequences, approximately 42% of them found once; the top ten carry 6.5% to 10%. This clonotype was seen a few times. Its cognate antigen is unknown. From germline, CDR1 is ENHRY and CDR2 SYGVKD. This CDR3 has 16 residues. The trim removed 10 bases at V and 0 bases at J, leaving 13 bases unmatched. Notes on the study in general: Fewer expanded clones and more diversity marked long-lived versus aged donors.

Sequences were obtained from blood. This clonotype was sampled from a woman aged 18-29 years in good health. The chain combines TRBV10-3 with TRBJ2-3; 7 positions match TRBD2. The CDR3 loop reads CATLRGAGTSTDTQYF. DNA for the CDR3: TGTGCCACCCTCCGGGGAGCGGGGACTAGCACAGATACGCAGTATTTT.